This T cell receptor (beta chain) was captured by sequencing in a study of identical twins. This clonotype was detected ten times or more. Its specificity is not known. The CDR3 is 16 amino acids. The V and J ends lost 5 bases and 4 bases respectively, with 20 bases between them. Germline V lookup: CDR1 SQVTM, CDR2 ANQGSEA. Findings of the study overall: With monozygotic twins, out-of-frame TCR alpha sharing exceeded what models estimated. Invariant populations such as MAIT and iNKT cells could partly muddle zero-insertion analyses.

A universal primer site was added by template switching, and unique molecular identifiers were carried by the cDNA. One entry per CDR3 protein results from TCRdb running MiXCR on the 5' RACE reads. Of about 100,000 distinct CDR3 sequences listed, 5.9% were seen once; the top ten hold about 12%. The rearrangement links TRBV29-1 to TRBJ1-4; a weak D match, TRBD1 (6 bases). The source material was memory T cells sorted from blood. This receptor was taken from a woman between 50 and 59 years old in good health. CDR3 loop: CSVSTLSGAGNEKLFF. The CDR3 coding sequence is TGCAGCGTTTCGACACTTTCAGGGGCTGGTAATGAAAAACTGTTTTTT.